Presented here are 9 T cell receptor beta chains from one specimen sequenced in a study of T cells in Graves' hyperthyroidism and ophthalmopathy (dated by TCRdb to between 2018 and 2020). The library came from multiplex PCR. This sample was sequenced with an Illumina HiSeq 2000. Amplification of TCR beta CDR3 regions was carried out from RNA transcripts. The first round of RT-PCR for the TCR CDR3 was performed with the HTBI primer set and the Qiagen OneStep RT-PCR kit. TCRdb handled the public reads itself, with Q25 trimming in fastp and clone calling in MiXCR, and kept productive beta chains. Each CDR3 protein appears once, grouped with its most common genes and DNA. The sample data list fewer than 650,000 distinct CDR3 sequences, and 11% to 15% of these were observed just once. Of the sample, approximately 13% is held by the ten largest clones. The sequencing input was blood. The receptor source for this set is a woman aged 40 to 49 with Graves' hyperthyroidism.

The chain recombines TRBV6-1 with TRBJ2-5; perhaps TRBD2 as D (7 bases). V dropped 4 bases and J dropped 2 bases, with 23 bases sitting between them. Germline V lookup: CDR1 MNHNS, CDR2 SASEGT. This CDR3 has 18 amino acids. The chain's CDR3 is CASSVFPRGVQGQETQYF. CDR3 sequence (DNA): TGTGCCAGCAGTGTCTTCCCTCGGGGGGTCCAGGGGCAAGAGACCCAGTACTTC.

Many counts were recorded for this clonotype. The chain recombines TRBV28 with TRBJ1-1; tentative D call: TRBD1 (6 bases). The CDR3 is 15 residues long. The V end lost 5 bases, the J end lost 0 bases, and 13 bases lay between the germline ends. Germline V CDR1 and CDR2: MDHEN, SYDVKM. CDR3: CASSPAGHLNTEAFF. The DNA of the CDR3 is TGTGCCAGCAGTCCAGCGGGACACTTGAACACTGAAGCTTTCTTT.

There are a few counts of this clonotype. This chain joins TRBV19 and TRBJ2-1; 7 positions match TRBD1. CDR3 length: 16 amino acids. V shed 5 bases and J 2 bases; nucleotides not matched to a gene: 9. Germline V gene data show CDR1 as LNHDA and CDR2 as SQIVND (reference sequence). CDR3 loop: CASSPQRQGPYNEQFF. In DNA, the CDR3 is TGTGCCAGTAGTCCTCAGAGACAGGGACCCTACAATGAGCAGTTCTTC. The full variable domain, its missing parts supplied by reference TRBV19 and TRBJ2-1, is DGGITQSPKYLFRKEGQNVTLSCEQNLNHDAMYWYRQDPGQGLRLIYYSQIVNDFQKGDIAEGYSVSREKKESFPLTVTSAQKNPTAFYLCASSPQRQGPYNEQFFGPGTRLTVL.

This clonotype came up many times. The chain combines TRBV12-3 or TRBV12-4 with TRBJ2-1, with 9 nucleotides matching TRBD2. The CDR3 is 17 amino acids. The J segment lost 8 bases and the V segment lost 4 bases, leaving 15 bases of the junction unmatched. DNA for the CDR3: TGTGCCAGCAGTTCCCTAGGCTCTAGCGGGATGAGTTATGAGCAGTTCTTC. This gives the protein CASSSLGSSGMSYEQFF.

This clonotype was seen repeatedly, ten times or more. The CDR3 DNA sequence: TGTGCCAGCAGTCCATTTGGGGGGGGCTACGAGCAGTACTTC. It yields the protein CASSPFGGGYEQYF. The chain has TRBV27 and TRBJ2-7; 7 nucleotides align to TRBD2. V lost 5 bases and J lost 3; bases outside the gene matches: 7. The CDR3 has 14 residues. The V gene's germline CDR1 is MNHEY and CDR2 SMNVEV (reference sequence).

This clonotype was observed many times. The chain has TRBV4-2 and TRBJ2-7; D perhaps matches TRBD2 (5 bases). CDR1 is LGHNA, CDR2 YNFKEQ, per germline. V lost 1 base and J 2 bases, leaving 9 bases between the germline ends. The CDR3 consists of 14 residues. CDR3 DNA sequence: TGTGCCAGCAGCCAAGCCGCTAGCACCTACGAGCAGTACTTC. It is translated as CASSQAASTYEQYF.

This clonotype was seen ten or more times. The J gene is TRBJ2-5, the V gene TRBV11-2, with TRBD2 matching over 8 bases. The V gene's germline CDR1 is SGHAT and CDR2 FQNNGV. The V and J ends lost 1 base and 5 bases, in that order; junction bases with no gene match: 9. This CDR3 is built from 16 residues. As DNA, the CDR3 is TGTGCCAGCAGCTTAGGGGGGGCGGGAGGCGGGGAGACCCAGTACTTC. Encoded protein: CASSLGGAGGGETQYF.

Many counts were recorded for this clonotype. This chain connects TRBV7-9 to TRBJ2-5; 7 positions match TRBD1. This CDR3 spans 15 amino acids. With V trimmed by 5 bases and J by 1 base, 7 bases remained unmatched. Germline CDR1 SEHNR, CDR2 FQNEAQ (reference sequence). CDR3 region: CASSPDRARQETQYF. CDR3 in DNA: TGTGCCAGCAGCCCCGACAGGGCCCGCCAAGAGACCCAGTACTTC.

The chain carries TRBV7-9 and TRBJ2-3, with 10 positions matching TRBD1. The CDR3 loop spans 15 amino acids. Germline values: CDR1 SEHNR, CDR2 FQNEAQ (reference sequence). After removal of 4 bases from V and 5 bases from J, the junction contained 6 bases not matched to a gene. CDR3 DNA sequence: TGTGCCAGCAGCTACAGACAGGGGGCTAAAGATACGCAGTATTTT. It specifies CASSYRQGAKDTQYF.